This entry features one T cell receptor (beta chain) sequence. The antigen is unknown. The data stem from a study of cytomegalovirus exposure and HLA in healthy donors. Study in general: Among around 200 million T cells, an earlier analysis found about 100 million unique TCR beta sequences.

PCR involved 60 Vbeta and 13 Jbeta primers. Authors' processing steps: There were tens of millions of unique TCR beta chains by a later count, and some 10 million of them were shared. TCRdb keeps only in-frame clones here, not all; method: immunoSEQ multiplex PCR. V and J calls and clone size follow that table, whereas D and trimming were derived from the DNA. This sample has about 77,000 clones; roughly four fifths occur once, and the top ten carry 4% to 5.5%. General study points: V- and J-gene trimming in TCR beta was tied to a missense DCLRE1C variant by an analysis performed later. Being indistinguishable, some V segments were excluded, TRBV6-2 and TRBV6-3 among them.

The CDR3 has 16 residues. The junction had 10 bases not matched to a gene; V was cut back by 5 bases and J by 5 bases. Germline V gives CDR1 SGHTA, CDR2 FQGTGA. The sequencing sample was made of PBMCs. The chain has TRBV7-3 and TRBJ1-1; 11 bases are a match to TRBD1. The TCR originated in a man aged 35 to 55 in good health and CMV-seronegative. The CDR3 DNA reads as TGTGCCAGCAGCCGCCGGGGACAGGGGGGGGGAACTGAAGCTTTCTTT. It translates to CASSRRGQGGGTEAFF.